Listed below are T cell receptor beta chains from one sample, sequenced in a study of Ad26.COV2.S vaccination and SARS-CoV-2 variants. Here immunoSEQ multiplex PCR was the method, and the copy in TCRdb shows in-frame clones only, minus some. In the table there are 400,000 to 450,000 clones, 90% of which are singletons. This specimen was peripheral blood, taken in a trial of Ad26.COV2.S vaccine versus placebo. The receptors were gathered from a person between 18 and 65 years old who received the Ad26.COV2.S COVID-19 vaccine or a placebo. Each CDR3 is given with its conserved first and last residue. D genes are given only for firm matches. Size is omitted from some rows. Given values are once, few, many or a class for expanded clones.

cdr3_aa,cdr3_nt,d_call,v_call,clone_size,j_call
CASSATPRDSLSRYGYTF,TGTGCCAGCAGTGCCACCCCCCGGGACAGCCTAAGCCGCTATGGCTACACCTTC,TRBD1,TRBV28,NA,TRBJ1-2
CASSPPPTYEQYF,TGTGCCAGCAGCCCTCCCCCCACCTACGAGCAGTACTTC,NA,TRBV7-2,NA,TRBJ2-7
CASSAREWDGYTF,TGTGCCAGCAGCGCCAGGGAGTGGGATGGCTACACCTTC,NA,TRBV14,few,TRBJ1-2
CASKGTRYEQYF,TGTGCCAGCAAGGGGACGCGGTACGAGCAGTACTTC,NA,TRBV28,few,TRBJ2-7
CASSPLVAGFQETQYF,TGTGCCAGCTCACCACTAGTGGCCGGTTTCCAAGAGACCCAGTACTTC,NA,TRBV18,NA,TRBJ2-5
CAWSPPPTTDTQYF,TGTGCCTGGAGTCCCCCGCCAACCACAGATACGCAGTATTTT,NA,TRBV30,NA,TRBJ2-3
CASSVLAGAYEQYF,TGTGCCAGCAGTGTCCTGGCGGGAGCCTACGAGCAGTACTTC,TRBD2,TRBV2,NA,TRBJ2-7
CASRGGGNDNEQYF,TGTGCCAGCAGAGGGGGGGGCAATGATAACGAGCAGTACTTC,NA,TRBV11-2,NA,TRBJ2-7
CASRNRQGNYEQYF,TGTGCCAGCAGAAATCGACAGGGAAACTACGAGCAGTACTTC,TRBD1,TRBV28,NA,TRBJ2-7
CASSSVRVTPTGELFF,TGTGCCAGCTCATCAGTACGGGTCACCCCCACCGGGGAGCTGTTTTTT,NA,TRBV18,NA,TRBJ2-2
CASTPLGKNTGELFF,TGTGCCAGCACCCCCCTCGGGAAGAACACCGGGGAGCTGTTTTTT,NA,TRBV7-9,once,TRBJ2-2
CAWSVRADQPQHF,TGTGCCTGGAGTGTACGAGCTGATCAGCCCCAGCATTTT,NA,TRBV30,NA,TRBJ1-5
CASSTLPGEETQYF,TGTGCCAGTAGTACTCTTCCTGGCGAGGAGACCCAGTACTTC,NA,TRBV19,NA,TRBJ2-5
CASSYSQGGEKLFF,TGTGCCAGCAGTTACTCACAGGGAGGTGAAAAACTGTTTTTT,NA,TRBV6-5,once,TRBJ1-4
CASSPSRGVYNEQFF,TGTGCCAGCAGCCCCTCACGCGGGGTTTACAATGAGCAGTTCTTC,NA,TRBV6-2/TRBV6-3,NA,TRBJ2-1
CAWSKTYEEKLFF,TGTGCCTGGAGTAAGACTTACGAGGAAAAACTGTTTTTT,NA,TRBV30,NA,TRBJ1-4
CASSVGPLAGGPYEQYF,TGTGCCAGCAGCGTAGGACCCCTAGCGGGAGGTCCCTACGAGCAGTACTTC,TRBD2,TRBV9,NA,TRBJ2-7
CASSWTGSGQPQHF,TGTGCCAGCAGTTGGACAGGTTCAGGTCAGCCCCAGCATTTT,TRBD1,TRBV6-2/TRBV6-3,once,TRBJ1-5
CASSKLAGEIHEQYF,TGTGCCAGCAGCAAGCTAGCGGGAGAAATCCACGAGCAGTACTTC,TRBD2,TRBV6-4,NA,TRBJ2-7
CASSYSGGAGSVYGYTF,TGTGCCAGCAGTTACTCAGGGGGCGCGGGGAGCGTCTATGGCTACACCTTC,TRBD1,TRBV6-2/TRBV6-3,NA,TRBJ1-2
CASSLQGNTEAFF,TGTGCCAGTAGTCTCCAGGGGAACACTGAAGCTTTCTTT,NA,TRBV19,NA,TRBJ1-1
CASSRRTGGFYEQYF,TGTGCCAGCAGCAGACGGACAGGGGGCTTCTACGAGCAGTACTTC,NA,TRBV21-1,NA,TRBJ2-7
CASSQPNRDEQYF,TGTGCCAGCAGCCAACCAAACAGGGATGAGCAGTACTTC,NA,TRBV16,NA,TRBJ2-7
CAWSVRDRLYEQYF,TGTGCCTGGAGTGTTAGGGACAGGCTCTACGAGCAGTACTTC,TRBD1,TRBV30,NA,TRBJ2-7
CASSPRTGAFEVTEAFF,TGCGCCAGCAGCCCTCGGACAGGCGCTTTTGAGGTCACTGAAGCTTTCTTT,TRBD1,TRBV4-3,NA,TRBJ1-1
CASSPNLQGVGYEQYF,TGTGCCAGCTCACCGAACCTGCAGGGGGTTGGCTACGAGCAGTACTTC,TRBD1,TRBV18,NA,TRBJ2-7
CASSLKANAGEKLFF,TGTGCCAGCAGCTTAAAAGCCAATGCTGGGGAAAAACTGTTTTTT,NA,TRBV7-9,NA,TRBJ1-4
CASSNGDRNTGELFF,TGTGCCAGCAGCAATGGGGATCGGAACACCGGGGAGCTGTTTTTT,NA,TRBV5-6,NA,TRBJ2-2
CASSGLAGGADTQYF,TGTGCCAGCAGCGGACTAGCGGGAGGGGCAGATACGCAGTATTTT,TRBD2,TRBV2,NA,TRBJ2-3
CASSRSTGHYNEQFF,TGTGCCAGCAGCCGCTCAACGGGGCACTACAATGAGCAGTTCTTC,NA,TRBV5-5,NA,TRBJ2-1
CASSRGASEAFF,TGTGCCAGCAGCCGTGGGGCCAGTGAAGCTTTCTTT,NA,TRBV27,NA,TRBJ1-1
CAWSNSRTSGRGDTGELFF,TGTGCCTGGAGTAATTCCCGGACTAGCGGGAGGGGGGACACCGGGGAGCTGTTTTTT,TRBD2,TRBV30,NA,TRBJ2-2
CASSPGGETQYF,TGTGCCAGCAGTCCAGGGGGAGAGACCCAGTACTTC,TRBD1,TRBV12-3/TRBV12-4,NA,TRBJ2-5
CASSLSLGTSYPEQFF,TGTGCCAGCAGCCTCTCCCTCGGGACTAGCTATCCTGAGCAGTTCTTC,TRBD2,TRBV11-3,NA,TRBJ2-1
CATSDSQGPSNEQFF,TGTGCCACCAGTGATTCCCAGGGTCCGAGTAATGAGCAGTTCTTC,NA,TRBV24-1,NA,TRBJ2-1
CASSYSSGGDSGYTF,TGTGCCAGCAGTTACTCATCCGGGGGCGATAGTGGCTACACCTTC,NA,TRBV6-5,NA,TRBJ1-2
CASSQGASNTGELFF,TGTGCCAGCAGCCAAGGTGCCTCGAACACCGGGGAGCTGTTTTTT,NA,TRBV7-9,NA,TRBJ2-2
CASSLGRGPLDTEAFF,TGCGCCAGCAGCTTGGGTAGGGGTCCCCTCGACACTGAAGCTTTCTTT,NA,TRBV5-1,NA,TRBJ1-1
CASNWGQGVTGELFF,TGTGCCAGTAACTGGGGACAGGGGGTCACCGGGGAGCTGTTTTTT,TRBD1,TRBV19,NA,TRBJ2-2
CASSFAASYNEQFF,TGTGCCAGCAGCTTTGCGGCTTCCTACAATGAGCAGTTCTTC,NA,TRBV5-4,NA,TRBJ2-1
CASSYSTRPDTEAFF,TGTGCCAGCAGTTACTCGACCAGACCTGACACTGAAGCTTTCTTT,NA,TRBV6-5,NA,TRBJ1-1
CASSPGQQGAGDTQYF,TGTGCCAGCAGCCCCGGCCAACAGGGGGCGGGAGATACGCAGTATTTT,TRBD1,TRBV11-3,once,TRBJ2-3
CASSLPRAGTGNTIYF,TGTGCCAGCAGTTTACCTCGGGCAGGTACTGGAAACACCATATATTTT,NA,TRBV28,NA,TRBJ1-3
CASSLDTNTEAFF,TGTGCCAGCAGCTTAGATACGAACACTGAAGCTTTCTTT,NA,TRBV11-2,NA,TRBJ1-1
CASGLAGSYNEQFF,TGTGCCAGCGGTCTAGCAGGCTCCTACAATGAGCAGTTCTTC,NA,TRBV3-1/TRBV3-2,NA,TRBJ2-1
CASRAGLAVTEAQYF,TGTGCCAGCAGGGCGGGACTAGCGGTGACTGAGGCGCAGTACTTC,TRBD2,TRBV5-5,NA,TRBJ2-7
CASSLGTGDQETQYF,TGTGCCAGCAGCTTGGGGACAGGGGACCAAGAGACCCAGTACTTC,TRBD1,TRBV7-9,NA,TRBJ2-5